What follows are 19 T cell receptor beta chains derived from one specimen sequenced in a study of T cells in Graves' hyperthyroidism and ophthalmopathy. RNA transcripts gave rise to amplified TCR beta CDR3 regions. The TCR CDR3 was amplified in a first-round RT-PCR using the HTBI primer set. One entry per CDR3 protein results from TCRdb running MiXCR on the multiplex PCR reads. The sample holds about 620,000 distinct CDR3 sequences, roughly 16% seen once. The sequenced sample consisted of blood. The receptors come from a woman in her twenties or thirties with Graves' hyperthyroidism.

The CDR3: CASSLLQFRANTGELFF. The CDR3 nucleotides read TGTGCCAGCAGTTTATTGCAGTTTCGGGCGAACACCGGGGAGCTGTTTTTT. V and J are TRBV28 and TRBJ2-2; no clear D gene. Trimming removed 1 base at V and 0 bases at J, with 12 bases between. This CDR3 is 17 amino acids long. Germline lookup yields CDR1 MDHEN and CDR2 SYDVKM. The entire variable domain, with the rest obtained from reference TRBV28 and TRBJ2-2, is as follows: DVKVTQSSRYLVKRTGEKVFLECVQDMDHENMFWYRQDPGLGLRLIYFSYDVKMKEKGDIPEGYSVSREKKERFSLILESASTNQTSMYLCASSLLQFRANTGELFFGEGSRLTVL.

The CDR3 DNA sequence: TGTGCCAGCAGTTATGGGACAGCACCCTACGAGCAGTACTTC. It specifies CASSYGTAPYEQYF. The chain uses TRBV27 and TRBJ2-7, with 7 bases that match TRBD1. Germline lookup yields CDR1 MNHEY and CDR2 SMNVEV (reference sequence). The CDR3 has 14 residues. The ends lost 4 bases at V and 2 bases at J; junction bases unmatched: 5.

A few counts support this clonotype. The V and J genes are TRBV7-6 and TRBJ1-1; D remains ambiguous. The CDR3 is 15 amino acids. The germline gives CDR1 SGHVS, CDR2 FNYEAQ. The V end was cut by 5 bases, the J end by 2 bases, with 15 bases between. CDR3 DNA sequence: TGTGCCAGCAGCCCTAGCGGGTTTTCAAACACTGAAGCTTTCTTT. Translation: CASSPSGFSNTEAFF.

In its sample, this clonotype was seen a few times. CDR3 in amino acids: CASTDRLAPYNEQFF. The CDR3 bases are TGCGCCAGCACGGACAGGTTGGCCCCCTACAATGAGCAGTTCTTC. The genes are TRBV5-1 and TRBJ2-1, with TRBD1 matching over 7 bases. The CDR3 has 15 amino acids. Germline CDR1 is SGHRS and CDR2 is YFSETQ. With V trimmed by 6 bases and J by 2 bases, 8 bases remained unmatched. Together with reference TRBV5-1 and TRBJ2-1, the CDR3 gives the full variable domain: KAGVTQTPRYLIKTRGQQVTLSCSPISGHRSVSWYQQTPGQGLQFLFEYFSETQRNKGNFPGRFSGRQFSNSRSEMNVSTLELGDSALYLCASTDRLAPYNEQFFGPGTRLTVL.

The V call is TRBV10-3, the J call TRBJ1-2; D gene unclear. The CDR3 is 15 amino acids. V lost 0 bases and J 5 bases, leaving 13 bases between the germline ends. Looked up from germline, CDR1 is ENHRY and CDR2 is SYGVKD. The CDR3 reads CAISESTRPGYGYTF. CDR3 nucleotides: TGTGCCATCAGTGAGTCGACCAGGCCCGGGTATGGCTACACCTTC.

This clonotype was seen more than once but under ten times. The chain is built from TRBV28 and TRBJ1-2; 7 nucleotides match TRBD1. Germline values: CDR1 MDHEN, CDR2 SYDVKM. V was pared by 8 bases and J by 8 bases, with 5 bases of the junction left unmatched. The CDR3 length is 11 residues. CDR3: CASGQAVGYTF. CDR3 DNA sequence: TGTGCCAGCGGACAGGCGGTGGGCTACACCTTC.

V usage is TRBV6-5 and J usage is TRBJ2-7; tentative D call: TRBD1 (6 bases). This CDR3 is 13 amino acids long. Germline V lookup: CDR1 MNHEY, CDR2 SVGAGI. V lost 2 bases to trimming and J lost 4 bases, with 9 bases between them. CDR3 sequence (DNA): TGTGCCAGCAGTTACCCAGACAGGTACGAGCAGTACTTC. Amino acid sequence: CASSYPDRYEQYF.

A note on this clonotype: A clone one base away is much larger, so this may be a read error. The chain uses TRBV24-1 and TRBJ2-1; 7 nucleotides match TRBD1. CDR3 length: 17 residues. Germline CDR1 and CDR2: KGHDR and SFDVKD. In DNA, the CDR3 is TGTGCCACCAGTGATAAGCGACAGGGCCGGAATTACAATGAGCAGCTCTTC. Its protein product is CATSDKRQGRNYNEQLF.

This sequence joins TRBV15 and TRBJ2-6; D is unresolved. V was trimmed by 4 bases and J by 0 bases, leaving 7 bases between them. The CDR3 runs 15 residues. Germline CDR1 LNHNV, CDR2 YYDKDF (reference sequence). CDR3 nucleotide sequence: TGTGCCACCAGCACTGAGCGCTCTGGGGCCAACGTCCTGACTTTC. Its protein product is CATSTERSGANVLTF.

This clonotype was seen more than once but under ten times. CDR3 sequence: CASSAARGTGELFF. The CDR3 DNA reads TGTGCCAGTAGTGCGGCCAGGGGGACCGGGGAGCTGTTTTTT. This chain uses TRBV19 with TRBJ2-2; TRBD1 matches at 7 bases. The CDR3 length is 14 residues. Germline assignment: CDR1 LNHDA and CDR2 SQIVND (reference sequence). The ends lost 5 bases at V and 5 bases at J; junction bases unmatched: 5. The entire variable domain, with the rest obtained from reference TRBV19 and TRBJ2-2, is as follows: DGGITQSPKYLFRKEGQNVTLSCEQNLNHDAMYWYRQDPGQGLRLIYYSQIVNDFQKGDIAEGYSVSREKKESFPLTVTSAQKNPTAFYLCASSAARGTGELFFGEGSRLTVL.

Concerning this clonotype: A read error may produce the germline difference seen at one junction end. V gene TRBV15 combines with J gene TRBJ1-5, with a possible D match to TRBD1 (5 bases). Germline V gives CDR1 LNHNV, CDR2 YYDKDF (reference sequence). The CDR3 contains 14 residues. The CDR3 loop reads CATSRGTSNQPQHF. As DNA, the CDR3 is TGTGCCACTAGCAGAGGGACGAGCAATCAGCCCCAGCATTTT.

This clonotype was counted many times. This sequence joins TRBV12-3 or TRBV12-4 and TRBJ2-1; maybe TRBD2 (6 bases). The CDR3 is 13 residues long. Trimming cost V 5 bases and J 10 bases, with 15 bases left between them. The CDR3 DNA follows: TGTGCCAGCAGTCCGGGGAGACTAGACGAGCAGTTCTTC. This encodes CASSPGRLDEQFF.

The chain has TRBV20-1 and TRBJ2-7; maybe TRBD1 (6 bases). This CDR3 is built from 14 residues. Germline CDR1 is DFQATT and CDR2 is SNEGSKA (reference sequence). The germline V and J ends were trimmed by 6 bases and 3 bases, with 18 bases remaining between them. The CDR3 bases are TGCAGTGCCAAGCCTCAAAGGACAGTCTACGAGCAGTACTTC. It encodes CSAKPQRTVYEQYF.

V and J are TRBV6-9 and TRBJ2-7; 7 bases align to TRBD2. The CDR3 is made up of 16 amino acids. The V segment lost 3 bases and the J segment 7 bases; nucleotides outside the gene matches: 15. CDR1 and CDR2 from the germline V gene are MNHGY and SVAAGI. As DNA, the CDR3 is TGTGCCAGCAGTTACCTGGGGGAGGGCCTTTTTCATGAGCAGTACTTC. Residues: CASSYLGEGLFHEQYF.

This clonotype was counted at least ten times. This sequence joins TRBV27 and TRBJ1-2; D is possibly TRBD1 (5 bases). V was pared by 5 bases and J by 4 bases, with 35 bases between. The germline gives CDR1 MNHEY, CDR2 SMNVEV (reference sequence). The CDR3 consists of 21 residues. CDR3 DNA sequence: TGTGCCAGCAGTCCATTCCCGCCCGGTCCCACAGCGATCCGGGGGGGCTATGGCTACACCTTC. Amino acids: CASSPFPPGPTAIRGGYGYTF.

This chain connects TRBV5-1 to TRBJ1-5; TRBD1 aligns across 7 bases. Losses at the gene ends were 1 base for V and 3 bases for J; bases not matched to a gene: 4. The CDR3 consists of 15 residues. Germline lookup yields CDR1 SGHRS and CDR2 YFSETQ. In DNA form, the CDR3 reads TGCGCCAGCAGCTTGAACGGACAGGCCAATCAGCCCCAGCATTTT. It specifies CASSLNGQANQPQHF.

The rearrangement uses TRBV13 and TRBJ2-1; the match to TRBD2 covers 7 bases. The CDR3 consists of 20 residues. Looked up from germline, CDR1 is PRHDT and CDR2 is FYEKMQ (reference sequence). Trimming took 5 bases from V and 1 from J; bases not matched to a gene: 20. The CDR3 loop reads CASSQGLGRGAEKSYNEQFF. The CDR3 region has the DNA TGTGCCAGCAGCCAAGGACTAGGACGAGGGGCCGAAAAATCCTACAATGAGCAGTTCTTC.

Many counts were recorded for this clonotype. The DNA for the CDR3 is TGTGCCAGCAGTAACCGGGACATCCGAAATCAGCCCCAGCATTTT. Residues: CASSNRDIRNQPQHF. The chain has TRBV2 and TRBJ1-5; maybe TRBD1 (6 bases). V was cut by 5 bases and J by 4 bases, with 15 bases left in between. The CDR3 is 15 residues long. Germline CDR1 SNHLY, CDR2 FYNNEI.

V gene TRBV4-3 combines with J gene TRBJ2-1; no definite D call. Germline V gene sequence: CDR1 LGHNA, CDR2 YSLEER. The V end was cut by 2 bases, the J end by 8 bases, with 16 bases between. CDR3 length equals 15 residues. This chain's CDR3 is CASSQLGSVADEQFF. The CDR3, as DNA: TGCGCCAGCAGCCAACTAGGATCAGTGGCCGATGAGCAGTTCTTC.